The present TCR beta chain was sequenced within a study of spatial heterogeneity in lung cancer. As for the study in general: Samples were obtained from some 70 donors, all untreated early-stage non-small cell lung cancer patients.

From the 5' RACE reads, TCRdb called clonotypes with MiXCR, one entry per CDR3 protein. Here the sample spans approximately 70,000 distinct CDR3 sequences, about 9.5% being singletons. CDR3 size: 13 residues. Trimming took off 4 bases at V and 6 bases at J, with 13 bases between the two ends. The germline gives CDR1 ENHRY, CDR2 SYGVKD. The time point denotes: blood at routine non-recurrence follow-up after resection. This clonotype was seen repeatedly, ten times or more. This TCR was recovered from a female donor with early-stage non-small cell lung cancer. The sample in question was PBMCs, obtained at follow-up. The chain is built from TRBV10-3 and TRBJ2-7; perhaps TRBD2 as D (5 bases). The DNA of the CDR3 is TGTGCCATCAGTGTTGGTGGGAGAGGCGAGCAGTACTTC. Translation: CAISVGGRGEQYF.